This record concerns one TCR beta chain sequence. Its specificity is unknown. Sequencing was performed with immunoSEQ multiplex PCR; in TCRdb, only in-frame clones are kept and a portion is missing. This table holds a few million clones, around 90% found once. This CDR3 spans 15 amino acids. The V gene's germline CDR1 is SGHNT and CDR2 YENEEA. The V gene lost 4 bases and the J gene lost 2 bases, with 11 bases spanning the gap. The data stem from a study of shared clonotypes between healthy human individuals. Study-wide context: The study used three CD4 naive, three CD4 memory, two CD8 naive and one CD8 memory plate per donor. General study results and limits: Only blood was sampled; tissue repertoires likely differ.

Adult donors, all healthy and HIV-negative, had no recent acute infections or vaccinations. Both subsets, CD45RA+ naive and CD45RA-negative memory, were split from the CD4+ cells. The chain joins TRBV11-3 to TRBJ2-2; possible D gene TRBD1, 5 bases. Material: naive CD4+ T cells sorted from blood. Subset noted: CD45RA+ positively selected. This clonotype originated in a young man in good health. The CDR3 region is CASSSVTDNTGELFF. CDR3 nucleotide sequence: TGTGCCAGCAGCTCCGTGACAGACAACACCGGGGAGCTGTTTTTT.